This T cell receptor beta chain was recovered during a study of brain T cells in children with intractable seizures. The protocol was immunoSEQ multiplex PCR, while the TCRdb copy is restricted to in-frame clones and leaves out a portion. The repertoire includes around 80,000 clones, around 91% of them detected once, and 24% sits in the top ten. The CDR3 extends over 15 amino acids. V shed 7 bases, J shed 0 bases, and the junction held 7 bases outside the gene matches. Germline V gene sequence: CDR1 SGHAT, CDR2 FQNNGV. Surgery cases with the highest brain T cell transcript signatures were chosen for sequencing. Patients received at least one anti-epileptic drug before surgery.

The clonotype comes from a girl aged 2-10 years with Rasmussen encephalitis and intractable seizures. The sequences come from peripheral blood, collected at surgery. V gene TRBV11-2 combines with J gene TRBJ1-1, with TRBD1 matching 8 bases. DNA of the CDR3: TGTGCCAGCAACTCACCGGACAGGGTGAACACTGAAGCTTTCTTT. It specifies CASNSPDRVNTEAFF.